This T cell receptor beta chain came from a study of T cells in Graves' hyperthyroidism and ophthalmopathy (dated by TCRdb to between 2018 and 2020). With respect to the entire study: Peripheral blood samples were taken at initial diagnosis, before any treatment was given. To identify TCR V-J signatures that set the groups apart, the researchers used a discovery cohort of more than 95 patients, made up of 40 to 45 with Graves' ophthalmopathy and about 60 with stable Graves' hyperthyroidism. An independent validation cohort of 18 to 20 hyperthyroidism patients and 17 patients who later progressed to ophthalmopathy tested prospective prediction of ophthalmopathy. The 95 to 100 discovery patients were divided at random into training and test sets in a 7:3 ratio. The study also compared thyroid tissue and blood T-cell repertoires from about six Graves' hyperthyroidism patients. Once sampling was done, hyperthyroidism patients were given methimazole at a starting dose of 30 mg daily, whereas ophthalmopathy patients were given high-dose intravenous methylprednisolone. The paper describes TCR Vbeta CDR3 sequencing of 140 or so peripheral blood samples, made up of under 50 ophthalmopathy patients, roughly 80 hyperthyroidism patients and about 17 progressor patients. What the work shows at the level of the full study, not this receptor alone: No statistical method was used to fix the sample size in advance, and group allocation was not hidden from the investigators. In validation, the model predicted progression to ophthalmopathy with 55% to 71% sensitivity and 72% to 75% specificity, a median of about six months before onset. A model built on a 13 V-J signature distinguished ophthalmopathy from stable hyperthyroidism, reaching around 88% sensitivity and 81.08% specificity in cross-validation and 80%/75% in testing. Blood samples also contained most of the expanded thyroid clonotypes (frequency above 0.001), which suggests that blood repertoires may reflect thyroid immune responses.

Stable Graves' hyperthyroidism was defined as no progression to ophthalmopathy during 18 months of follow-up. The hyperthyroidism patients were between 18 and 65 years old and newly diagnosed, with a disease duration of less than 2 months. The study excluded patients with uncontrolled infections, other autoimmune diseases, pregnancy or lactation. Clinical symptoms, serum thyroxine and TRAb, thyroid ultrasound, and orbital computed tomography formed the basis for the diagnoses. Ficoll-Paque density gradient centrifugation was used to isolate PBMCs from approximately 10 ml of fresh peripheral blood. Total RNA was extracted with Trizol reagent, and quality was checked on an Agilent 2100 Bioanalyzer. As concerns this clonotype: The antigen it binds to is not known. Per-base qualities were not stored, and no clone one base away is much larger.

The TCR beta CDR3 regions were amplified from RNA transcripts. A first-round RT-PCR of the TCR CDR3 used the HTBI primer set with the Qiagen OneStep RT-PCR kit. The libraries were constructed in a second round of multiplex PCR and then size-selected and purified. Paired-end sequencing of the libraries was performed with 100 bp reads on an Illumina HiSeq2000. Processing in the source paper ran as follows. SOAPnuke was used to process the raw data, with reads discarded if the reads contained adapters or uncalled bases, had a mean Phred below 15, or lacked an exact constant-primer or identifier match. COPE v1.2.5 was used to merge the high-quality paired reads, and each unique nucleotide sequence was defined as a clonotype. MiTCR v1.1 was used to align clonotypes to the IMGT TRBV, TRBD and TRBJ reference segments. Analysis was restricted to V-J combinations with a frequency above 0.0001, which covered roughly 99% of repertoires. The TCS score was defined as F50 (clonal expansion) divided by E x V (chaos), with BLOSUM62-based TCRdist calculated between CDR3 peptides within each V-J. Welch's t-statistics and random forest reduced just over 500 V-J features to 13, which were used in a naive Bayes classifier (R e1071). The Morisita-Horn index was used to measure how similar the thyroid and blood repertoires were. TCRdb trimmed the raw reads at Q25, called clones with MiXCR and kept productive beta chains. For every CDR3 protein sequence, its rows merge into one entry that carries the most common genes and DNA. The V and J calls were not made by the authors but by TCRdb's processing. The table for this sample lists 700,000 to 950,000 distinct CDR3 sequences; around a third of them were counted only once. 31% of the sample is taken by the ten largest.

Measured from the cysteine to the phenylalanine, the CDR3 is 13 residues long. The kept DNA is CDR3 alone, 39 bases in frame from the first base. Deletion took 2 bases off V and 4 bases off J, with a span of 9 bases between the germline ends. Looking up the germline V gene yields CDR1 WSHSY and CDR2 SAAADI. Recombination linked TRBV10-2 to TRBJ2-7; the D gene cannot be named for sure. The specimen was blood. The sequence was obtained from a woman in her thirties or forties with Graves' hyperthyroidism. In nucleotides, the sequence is TGCGCCAGCAGTGAGGGGGAACTATACGAGCAGTACTTC. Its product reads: CASSEGELYEQYF.